Listed below are T cell receptor beta chains from one sample, sequenced in a study of identifying expanded T cells in peripheral blood. Using immunoSEQ multiplex PCR, the repertoire was profiled, and TCRdb retains in-frame clones only, with some absent. The table lists approximately 100,000 clones, 88% of them singletons. The specimen sequenced was blood. These receptors were taken from a person aged 18 to 75 in good health. Both conserved end residues are trimmed from each CDR3.

J gene | V gene | CDR3 protein
TRBJ2-3 | TRBV7-3 | ASSVPSGRAWGTDTQY
TRBJ1-1 | TRBV11-2 | ASSTWTGGTEAF
TRBJ2-2 | TRBV12-5 | ASGLHTGELF
TRBJ1-1 | TRBV6-6 | ASITGQGNTEAF
TRBJ1-1 | TRBV4-3 | ASSPIQGAGTEAF
TRBJ2-3 | TRBV5-8 | ASSSTGGPTDTQY
TRBJ2-1 | TRBV7-3 | ASSLGPIANNEQF
TRBJ2-7 | TRBV29-1 | SVVLPGTNIYEQY
TRBJ2-7 | TRBV7-3 | ASSLQGPYEQY
TRBJ2-7 | TRBV7-2 | ASSLGVANSYEQY
TRBJ1-1 | TRBV11-1 | ASSLALPSFREAF
TRBJ2-7 | TRBV4-3 | ASSQVVQGAYEQY
TRBJ1-1 | TRBV6-6 | ASSFRGLDTEAF
TRBJ2-1 | TRBV5-1 | ASSTSGETIQEQF
TRBJ1-5 | TRBV18 | ASSPGQGSNQPQH
TRBJ2-1 | TRBV11-2 | ASSPRGRPSKSYNEQF
TRBJ1-5 | TRBV15 | ATSRDRDRGSVDQPQH
TRBJ2-1 | TRBV5-1 | ASSNQGASYNEQF
TRBJ2-7 | TRBV30 | AWSVGTSSSYEQY
TRBJ2-1 | TRBV5-6 | ASSLATGDNEQF
TRBJ2-2 | TRBV28 | ASSPPGLPNTGELF
TRBJ1-5 | TRBV7-2 | ASSFFAGGDQPQH
TRBJ1-6 | TRBV6-1 | ASSELAWNSPLH
TRBJ2-1 | TRBV25-1 | ASSESRTSGDNEQF
TRBJ1-4 | TRBV2 | ASSETGTGGGSTNEKLF